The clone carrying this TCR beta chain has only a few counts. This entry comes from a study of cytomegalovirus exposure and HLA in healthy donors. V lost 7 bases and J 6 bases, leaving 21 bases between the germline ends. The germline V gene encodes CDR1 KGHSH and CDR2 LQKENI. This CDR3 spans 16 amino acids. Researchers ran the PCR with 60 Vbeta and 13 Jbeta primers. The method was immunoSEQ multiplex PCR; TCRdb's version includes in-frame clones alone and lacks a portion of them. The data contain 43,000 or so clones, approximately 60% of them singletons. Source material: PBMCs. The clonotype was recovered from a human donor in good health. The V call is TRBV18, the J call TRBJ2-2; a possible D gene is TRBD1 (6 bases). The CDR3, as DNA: TGTGCCAGCTTCCGATACAGGGAAGAGGACGCCGGGGAGCTGTTTTTT. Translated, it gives CASFRYREEDAGELFF.